This TCR beta chain originates from a study of CD8 T cells in ankylosing spondylitis. Study-wide points: What appeared characteristic of ankylosing spondylitis blood was a TCR beta motif of under 10 highly homologous variants. Relatively rare in peripheral blood, disease-linked clones were also CD8+.

This clonotype appeared many times. Its antigen is as yet unknown. The germline V gene has CDR1 MDHEN and CDR2 SYDVKM. V gave up 0 bases and J gave up 11 bases, with 17 bases separating them. CDR3 size: 15 residues. With molecular barcodes, quantitative 5'-RACE was used to make the TCR beta libraries. MiXCR, run by TCRdb on the 5' RACE reads, gives a single entry per CDR3 protein. The sample contains under 85,000 distinct CDR3 sequences, less than 6% of which appear only once. The sample consisted of blood, either unsorted or a sorted T cell fraction (not recorded which). The origin of this receptor is a male donor with ankylosing spondylitis or in good health (not recorded which). The chain carries TRBV28 and TRBJ1-5; D is perhaps TRBD1 (6 bases). For the CDR3, the DNA is TGTGCCAGCAGTTTATGGGGTCGGGGGGCGGCGACCCAGCATTTT. Its translation: CASSLWGRGAATQHF. The whole variable domain, remainder taken from reference TRBV28 and TRBJ1-5, is DVKVTQSSRYLVKRTGEKVFLECVQDMDHENMFWYRQDPGLGLRLIYFSYDVKMKEKGDIPEGYSVSREKKERFSLILESASTNQTSMYLCASSLWGRGAATQHFGDGTRLSIL.